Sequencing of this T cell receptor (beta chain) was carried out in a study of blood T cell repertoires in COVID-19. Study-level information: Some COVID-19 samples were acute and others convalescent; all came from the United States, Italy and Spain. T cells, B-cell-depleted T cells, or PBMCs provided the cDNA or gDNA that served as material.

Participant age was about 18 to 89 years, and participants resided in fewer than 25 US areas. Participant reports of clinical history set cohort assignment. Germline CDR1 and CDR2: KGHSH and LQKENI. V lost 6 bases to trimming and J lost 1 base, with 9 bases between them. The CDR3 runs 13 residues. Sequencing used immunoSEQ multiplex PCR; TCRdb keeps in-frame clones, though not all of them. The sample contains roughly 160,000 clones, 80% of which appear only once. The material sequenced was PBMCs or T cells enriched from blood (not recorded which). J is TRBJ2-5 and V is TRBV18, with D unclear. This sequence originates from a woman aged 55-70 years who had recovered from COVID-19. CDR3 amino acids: CASSSTTQETQYF. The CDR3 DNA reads TGTGCCAGCTCCTCGACAACCCAAGAGACCCAGTACTTC.